This T cell receptor beta chain was recorded in a study of vaccination effects on CD4 cells after COVID-19. About this clone: What it binds is unknown.

Data came from immunoSEQ multiplex PCR; TCRdb stores just in-frame clones and leaves some out. The sample lists 65,000 to 90,000 clones; 65% to 75% were seen once. ViraFEST assay sequencing came after antigen-specific CD4+ T cells were expanded with viral peptide pools. The authors isolated CD4+ T cells after about eleven days of culture. The vaccine recipients had no prior SARS-CoV-2 infection, with negative nucleocapsid antibodies. Researchers reported culturing approximately 1.8 million PBMC in each well, adding 8 to 10 IU/ml IL-2 and 9 to 10 ug/ml peptides. In the cultures, half the medium was exchanged for IL-2 medium on days 3 and 7. V lost 1 base and J lost 2, with 18 bases in between. This CDR3 spans 18 amino acids. Germline CDR1 is SGHTA and CDR2 is FQGTGA. General study findings and limits: Relatively few convalescent patients took part in the study, which had no early post-infection timepoints.

The material was CD4+ T cells from PBMCs cultured with HCoV-NL63 spike peptides, obtained before COVID-19 vaccination. This TCR derives from a human donor who received a COVID-19 vaccine. The J gene is TRBJ2-1, the V gene TRBV7-3; unclear D gene. CDR3 in amino acids: CASSLIPPGNLAYNEQFF. DNA for the CDR3: TGTGCCAGCAGCTTAATCCCCCCTGGAAACTTGGCCTACAATGAGCAGTTCTTC.